Listed here is a single TCR beta chain. The target antigen is unknown. This sample is drawn from a study of radiotherapy plus CTLA-4 blockade in lung cancer. Study-wide points: Blood TCR clones of tumor origin expanded after radiotherapy plus ipilimumab.

Profiling relied on immunoSEQ multiplex PCR, and the TCRdb table lists in-frame clones only, not all of them. The table shows under 50,000 clones, with 79% occurring only once. CDR1 and CDR2 from the germline V gene are SGDLS and YYNGEE. V was pared by 0 bases and J by 7 bases, with 7 bases of the junction left unmatched. The CDR3 loop spans 16 amino acids. The gene calls are TRBV9 and TRBJ1-4; 9 bases are a match to TRBD1. The sample consisted of peripheral blood, taken from a patient treated with radiotherapy plus ipilimumab. The TCR was taken from a human donor with non-small cell lung cancer that progressed on radiotherapy plus ipilimumab. CDR3 sequence reads: CASSVDLGTGFEKLFF. The CDR3 nucleotides are TGTGCCAGCAGCGTAGACCTGGGGACAGGGTTTGAAAAACTGTTTTTT.